This T cell receptor (beta chain) was recorded in a study of blood T cell repertoires in COVID-19. Germline V gene sequence: CDR1 SGHTA, CDR2 FQGNSA. This CDR3 contains 14 residues. Trimming took off 2 bases at V and 5 bases at J, with 12 bases between the two ends. As processed by the authors: Nucleated cell counts were estimated from reference gene primer amplification. The repertoire was sequenced with immunoSEQ multiplex PCR; TCRdb's copy has only in-frame clones and lacks some. V, J and clone size derive from that table, while D and trimming were established from the DNA sequence. This table holds about 270,000 clones, about nine tenths found once.

This rearrangement joins TRBV7-2 to TRBJ1-1, with a weak D call TRBD1 (5 bases). Input material: PBMCs or T cells enriched from blood (not recorded which). The sequence came from a man aged 18 to 35 who had recovered from COVID-19. The CDR3 bases are TGTGCCAGCAGCTTATCGGCGGGGGAAACTGAAGCTTTCTTT. This encodes CASSLSAGETEAFF.